Presented here are 14 T cell receptor beta chains from one specimen sequenced in a study of T cell responses to AZD1222 COVID-19 vaccine. Generated by immunoSEQ multiplex PCR, the TCRdb table keeps only in-frame clones and is missing some. The sample yields 95,000 to 100,000 clones, about 86% seen once. The sample was peripheral blood, taken on day 0 of AZD1222 vaccination. Receptor source: an adult in good health.

V usage is TRBV9 and J usage is TRBJ2-3, with D perhaps given as TRBD1 or TRBD2 (6 bases each). V lost 3 bases and J lost 0, with 11 bases in between. The CDR3 runs 15 residues. Germline values: CDR1 SGDLS, CDR2 YYNGEE. The CDR3 protein is CASSGGDISTDTQYF. Written as DNA, the CDR3 is TGTGCCAGCAGCGGGGGGGACATTAGCACAGATACGCAGTATTTT.

The V and J genes are TRBV3-1 (or the pseudogene TRBV3-2) and TRBJ2-7, with 13 nucleotides matching TRBD2. V lost 5 bases, J lost 2 bases, and 3 bases stayed unmatched. CDR1 and CDR2 from the germline V gene are LGHDT and YNNKEL (reference sequence). There are 15 residues in the CDR3. The CDR3: CASSLGLAGTYEQYF. The CDR3 coding sequence is TGTGCCAGCAGCTTGGGACTAGCGGGAACCTACGAGCAGTACTTC.

The V and J genes are TRBV5-1 and TRBJ1-1; 9 bases line up with TRBD1. The germline CDR1 and CDR2 sequences are SGHRS and YFSETQ. The CDR3 has 14 residues. Unmatched junction bases numbered 3, after V lost 3 bases and J lost 3 bases. The CDR3 loop reads CASSSGTGHTEAFF. DNA of the CDR3: TGCGCCAGCAGCTCCGGGACAGGGCACACTGAAGCTTTCTTT.

The chain recombines TRBV6-5 with TRBJ1-2; D is uncertain. Looked up from germline, CDR1 is MNHEY and CDR2 is SVGAGI. The CDR3 runs 15 residues. The ends were cut back, 0 bases at V and 5 bases at J, with 13 bases in the middle. DNA of the CDR3: TGTGCCAGCAGTTACTCGACCCATGGGCTATATGGCTACACCTTC. Residues: CASSYSTHGLYGYTF.

The chain couples TRBV27 to TRBJ2-2, with 7 bases that match TRBD1. The length of the CDR3 is 15 residues. Germline V gene sequence: CDR1 MNHEY, CDR2 SMNVEV (reference sequence). After removal of 5 bases from V and 3 bases from J, the junction contained 6 bases not matched to a gene. CDR3 protein: CASSRGQIYTGELFF. The CDR3 nucleotides read TGTGCCAGCAGTCGGGGACAGATTTACACCGGGGAGCTGTTTTTT.

V usage is TRBV6-1 and J usage is TRBJ2-1, with TRBD2 matching 14 bases. The trim removed 1 base at V and 6 bases at J, leaving 2 bases unmatched. Germline V CDR1 and CDR2: MNHNS, SASEGT. CDR3 length: 16 residues. The CDR3 here is CASSEEGLAGVNEQFF. The CDR3 DNA reads as TGTGCCAGCAGTGAAGAGGGACTAGCGGGAGTCAATGAGCAGTTCTTC.

The chain combines TRBV27 with TRBJ2-7; no reliable D call. The CDR3 has 15 residues. V was shortened by 3 bases and J by 2 bases, with 14 bases between the two germline ends. Per the germline V gene, CDR1 is MNHEY and CDR2 is SMNVEV (reference sequence). The CDR3 is CASSLVQTIPYEQYF. In DNA, the CDR3 is TGTGCCAGCAGTTTGGTACAGACAATCCCCTACGAGCAGTACTTC.

The chain is built from TRBV6-2 or TRBV6-3 and TRBJ1-5; D unresolved. CDR3 length: 12 residues. The V end lost 4 bases, the J end lost 5 bases, and 6 bases lay between the germline ends. CDR1 MNHEY and CDR2 SVGEGT come from the germline V gene. CDR3 in amino acids: CASSLRDQPQHF. The CDR3 bases are TGTGCCAGCAGTTTACGAGATCAGCCCCAGCATTTT.

The chain couples TRBV27 to TRBJ1-5; D is perhaps TRBD1 (5 bases). Germline values: CDR1 MNHEY, CDR2 SMNVEV (reference sequence). This CDR3 contains 15 residues. Between the trimmed V and J ends, which lost 3 bases and 3 bases, there was a span of 12 bases. CDR3 protein: CASSLAAGPNQPQHF. The CDR3 region has the DNA TGTGCCAGCAGTTTGGCGGCAGGGCCCAATCAGCCCCAGCATTTT.

The chain employs TRBV6-2 or TRBV6-3 and TRBJ2-1; D might be TRBD2 (6 bases). Germline CDR1 reads MNHEY; CDR2 reads SVGEGT. The germline V and J ends were trimmed by 5 bases and 7 bases, with 15 bases remaining between them. The length of the CDR3 is 14 residues. The CDR3 loop is CASSHTSGRNEQFF. The CDR3 DNA reads TGTGCCAGCAGTCACACCTCGGGGAGGAATGAGCAGTTCTTC.

The V call is TRBV11-2, the J call TRBJ2-4; 9 nucleotides match TRBD2. Germline V gene data show CDR1 as SGHAT and CDR2 as FQNNGV. The CDR3 covers 17 residues. V shed 5 bases, J shed 0 bases, and the junction held 8 bases outside the gene matches. CDR3 residues: CASSPRVAGEAKNIQYF. The CDR3 nucleotides read TGTGCCAGCAGCCCCCGGGTAGCGGGAGAAGCCAAAAACATTCAGTACTTC.

This clone has a handful of counts. This chain joins TRBV10-2 and TRBJ1-5; 10 nucleotides agree with TRBD1. With 6 bases clipped from V and 0 bases from J, the junction kept 2 bases outside the gene matches. The CDR3 sequence is 15 residues long. Per the germline V gene, CDR1 is WSHSY and CDR2 is SAAADI. The CDR3 protein is CASRGQGSSNQPQHF. As DNA, the CDR3 is TGCGCCAGCAGGGGACAGGGGAGTAGCAATCAGCCCCAGCATTTT.

The gene calls are TRBV12-3 or TRBV12-4 and TRBJ2-1; D is unclear. The CDR3 totals 11 residues. V lost 6 bases, J lost 4 bases, and 4 bases lay in between. CDR3 DNA sequence: TGTGCCAGCAGACAGTACAATGAGCAGTTCTTC. Translated, it gives CASRQYNEQFF.

This chain connects TRBV7-2 to TRBJ2-7; 7 bases map to TRBD1. The CDR3 covers 15 residues. Trimming took 1 base from V and 7 from J; bases not matched to a gene: 10. The germline V gene encodes CDR1 SGHTA and CDR2 FQGNSA. The CDR3 DNA reads TGTGCCAGCAGCTTAGGGGGCGGACAGGAGGAAGAGCAGTACTTC. Its translation is CASSLGGGQEEEQYF.